A selection of T cell receptor beta chains follows, all from one sample in a study of a mutant IDH1 vaccine in newly diagnosed glioma. For these TCRs, the target antigens are not known. The protocol was immunoSEQ multiplex PCR, while the TCRdb copy is restricted to in-frame clones and leaves out a portion. The data hold tens of thousands of clones, with around 84% observed a single time. Here the sequenced sample was PBMCs, taken from a glioma patient whose treatment included an IDH1 peptide vaccine. The receptor set was obtained from a woman aged 18-29 years with glioma. CDR3s include the opening cysteine and the closing phenylalanine or tryptophan. Each record gives: J gene, V gene, clone size, D gene, CDR3 protein, CDR3 DNA. The D gene is left open where the match is weak. Only part of the rows carry a size: once, few, many, or a class if the clone is expanded.

j_call: TRBJ2-7
v_call: TRBV7-9
clone_size: NA
d_call: NA
cdr3_aa: CASSTRRVRLYEQYF
cdr3_nt: TGTGCCAGCAGCACCCGGAGGGTTAGGCTCTACGAGCAGTACTTC

j_call: TRBJ1-2
v_call: TRBV5-4
clone_size: NA
d_call: TRBD1
cdr3_aa: CASSLMGQNYGYTF
cdr3_nt: TGTGCCAGCAGCTTAATGGGACAGAACTATGGCTACACCTTC

j_call: TRBJ2-5
v_call: TRBV7-6
clone_size: NA
d_call: TRBD2
cdr3_aa: CASSTIVGLAGEETQYF
cdr3_nt: TGTGCCAGCAGCACCATCGTGGGACTAGCGGGAGAAGAGACCCAGTACTTC

j_call: TRBJ2-5
v_call: TRBV30
clone_size: NA
d_call: NA
cdr3_aa: CAWSASGLRGETQYF
cdr3_nt: TGTGCCTGGAGTGCCTCGGGCCTTAGGGGCGAGACCCAGTACTTC

j_call: TRBJ2-7
v_call: TRBV27
clone_size: NA
d_call: NA
cdr3_aa: CASSFGASASYEQYF
cdr3_nt: TGTGCCAGCAGTTTTGGGGCTAGCGCCTCCTACGAGCAGTACTTC

j_call: TRBJ2-5
v_call: TRBV5-4
clone_size: NA
d_call: NA
cdr3_aa: CASSPRGAETQYF
cdr3_nt: TGTGCCAGCAGCCCCAGAGGGGCGGAGACCCAGTACTTC

j_call: TRBJ1-6
v_call: TRBV7-3
clone_size: NA
d_call: NA
cdr3_aa: CASSSRENSPLHF
cdr3_nt: TGTGCCAGCAGCTCCAGGGAAAATTCACCCCTCCACTTT

j_call: TRBJ1-1
v_call: TRBV13
clone_size: NA
d_call: TRBD1
cdr3_aa: CASSPRQGNTEAFF
cdr3_nt: TGTGCCAGCAGCCCAAGACAGGGGAACACTGAAGCTTTCTTT

j_call: TRBJ2-2
v_call: TRBV9
clone_size: NA
d_call: TRBD2
cdr3_aa: CASSPLAGEVTGELFF
cdr3_nt: TGTGCCAGCAGCCCCCTAGCGGGAGAGGTCACCGGGGAGCTGTTTTTT

j_call: TRBJ2-4
v_call: TRBV5-4
clone_size: NA
d_call: NA
cdr3_aa: CASSFVIGGIGNIQYF
cdr3_nt: TGTGCCAGCAGCTTCGTCATAGGAGGGATCGGAAACATTCAGTACTTC

j_call: TRBJ2-1
v_call: TRBV6-5
clone_size: NA
d_call: NA
cdr3_aa: CASSFPGGNEQFF
cdr3_nt: TGTGCCAGCAGTTTCCCCGGGGGAAATGAGCAGTTCTTC

j_call: TRBJ2-3
v_call: TRBV10-3
clone_size: NA
d_call: NA
cdr3_aa: CAIGRAGTGADTQYF
cdr3_nt: TGTGCCATCGGCAGGGCAGGGACGGGGGCAGATACGCAGTATTTT

j_call: TRBJ1-2
v_call: TRBV19
clone_size: few
d_call: NA
cdr3_aa: CASRTDGYGYTF
cdr3_nt: TGTGCCAGTAGGACGGACGGGTATGGCTACACCTTC

j_call: TRBJ2-3
v_call: TRBV9
clone_size: NA
d_call: TRBD2
cdr3_aa: CASSVGTGGPHTQYF
cdr3_nt: TGTGCCAGCAGCGTAGGAACGGGAGGGCCCCATACGCAGTATTTT

j_call: TRBJ1-2
v_call: TRBV5-1
clone_size: NA
d_call: NA
cdr3_aa: CASSFYWGVGLKVTYGYTF
cdr3_nt: TGCGCCAGCAGCTTCTATTGGGGGGTAGGATTGAAAGTGACCTATGGCTACACCTTC

j_call: TRBJ1-1
v_call: TRBV15
clone_size: NA
d_call: NA
cdr3_aa: CATRFVGPLNTEAFF
cdr3_nt: TGTGCCACCCGTTTCGTAGGCCCCCTGAACACTGAAGCTTTCTTT

j_call: TRBJ2-7
v_call: TRBV19
clone_size: NA
d_call: TRBD2
cdr3_aa: CASSIGTRIHEQYF
cdr3_nt: TGTGCCAGTAGTATAGGGACTAGAATTCACGAGCAGTACTTC

j_call: TRBJ2-1
v_call: TRBV5-4
clone_size: NA
d_call: NA
cdr3_aa: CASSLEGPSDEQFF
cdr3_nt: TGTGCCAGCAGCTTGGAAGGCCCCTCGGATGAGCAGTTCTTC

j_call: TRBJ1-1
v_call: TRBV6-1
clone_size: NA
d_call: NA
cdr3_aa: CASSPLVAEAFF
cdr3_nt: TGTGCCAGCAGTCCCTTGGTGGCTGAAGCTTTCTTT

j_call: TRBJ1-3
v_call: TRBV7-9
clone_size: NA
d_call: NA
cdr3_aa: CASSLARVGNTIYF
cdr3_nt: TGTGCCAGCAGCTTAGCCAGGGTTGGAAACACCATATATTTT

j_call: TRBJ2-7
v_call: TRBV5-8
clone_size: NA
d_call: TRBD1
cdr3_aa: CASRAGQALPTEQYF
cdr3_nt: TGTGCCAGCAGGGCGGGACAGGCCTTACCCACCGAGCAGTACTTC

j_call: TRBJ2-7
v_call: TRBV19
clone_size: NA
d_call: TRBD1
cdr3_aa: CASSTDRAHEQYF
cdr3_nt: TGTGCCAGTAGTACCGACAGGGCCCACGAGCAGTACTTC

j_call: TRBJ2-7
v_call: TRBV5-1
clone_size: NA
d_call: NA
cdr3_aa: CASSLAQGPYEQYF
cdr3_nt: TGCGCCAGCAGCTTGGCCCAGGGGCCCTACGAGCAGTACTTC

j_call: TRBJ2-1
v_call: TRBV19
clone_size: NA
d_call: TRBD2
cdr3_aa: CASRSSGGLLLYNEQFF
cdr3_nt: TGTGCCAGTAGAAGTAGCGGGGGCCTACTATTATACAATGAGCAGTTCTTC

j_call: TRBJ1-2
v_call: TRBV2
clone_size: NA
d_call: NA
cdr3_aa: CASSRTAYGYTF
cdr3_nt: TGTGCCAGCAGCCGGACCGCCTATGGCTACACCTTC

j_call: TRBJ1-1
v_call: TRBV11-3
clone_size: NA
d_call: NA
cdr3_aa: CASLGGNTEAFF
cdr3_nt: TGTGCCAGCTTGGGGGGGAACACTGAAGCTTTCTTT

j_call: TRBJ2-7
v_call: TRBV21-1
clone_size: NA
d_call: NA
cdr3_aa: CASRLGGGSYEQYF
cdr3_nt: TGTGCCAGCAGATTGGGGGGGGGCTCCTACGAGCAGTACTTC

j_call: TRBJ2-3
v_call: TRBV29-1
clone_size: NA
d_call: TRBD2
cdr3_aa: CSVRGTSGTDTQYF
cdr3_nt: TGCAGCGTTCGAGGGACTAGTGGCACAGATACGCAGTATTTT

j_call: TRBJ1-3
v_call: TRBV12-5
clone_size: NA
d_call: NA
cdr3_aa: CASGSDRDKINTIYF
cdr3_nt: TGTGCTAGTGGTTCAGATAGGGACAAAATAAACACCATATATTTT

j_call: TRBJ1-2
v_call: TRBV6-5
clone_size: NA
d_call: NA
cdr3_aa: CASSRTGRHYGYTF
cdr3_nt: TGTGCCAGCAGCCGAACCGGGAGACACTATGGCTACACCTTC

j_call: TRBJ1-4
v_call: TRBV4-1
clone_size: NA
d_call: NA
cdr3_aa: CASSVAREDNEKLFF
cdr3_nt: TGCGCCAGCAGCGTCGCCAGGGAAGATAATGAAAAACTGTTTTTT